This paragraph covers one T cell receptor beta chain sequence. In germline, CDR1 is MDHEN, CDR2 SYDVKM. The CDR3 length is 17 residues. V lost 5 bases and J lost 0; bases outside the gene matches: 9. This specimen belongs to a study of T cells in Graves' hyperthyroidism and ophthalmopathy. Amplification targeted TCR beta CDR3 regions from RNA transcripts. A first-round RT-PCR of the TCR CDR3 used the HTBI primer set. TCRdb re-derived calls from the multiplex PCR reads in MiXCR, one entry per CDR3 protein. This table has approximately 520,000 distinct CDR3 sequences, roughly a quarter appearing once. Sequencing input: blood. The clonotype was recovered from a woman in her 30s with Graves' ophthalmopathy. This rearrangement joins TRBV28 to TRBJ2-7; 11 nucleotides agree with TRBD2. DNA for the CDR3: TGTGCCAGCAGTCCCGACCTTACTAGCGGGAGCTCCTACGAGCAGTACTTC. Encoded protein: CASSPDLTSGSSYEQYF.